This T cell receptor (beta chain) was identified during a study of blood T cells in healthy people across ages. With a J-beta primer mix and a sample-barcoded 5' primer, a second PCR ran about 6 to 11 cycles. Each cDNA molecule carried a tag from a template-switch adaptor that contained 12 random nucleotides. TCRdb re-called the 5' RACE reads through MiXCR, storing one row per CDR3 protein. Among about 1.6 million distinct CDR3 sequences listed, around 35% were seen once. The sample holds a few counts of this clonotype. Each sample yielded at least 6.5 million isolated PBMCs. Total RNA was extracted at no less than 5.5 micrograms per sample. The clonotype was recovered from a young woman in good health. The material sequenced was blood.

CDR3 in amino acids: CASSSGQGLLYEQYF. CDR3 sequence (DNA): TGTGCCAGCAGCTCAGGACAGGGCCTCCTTTACGAGCAGTACTTC. The V and J genes are TRBV7-9 and TRBJ2-7; 8 nucleotides match TRBD1. The CDR3 covers 15 residues. Unmatched junction bases numbered 9, after V lost 4 bases and J lost 4 bases. Germline assignment: CDR1 SEHNR and CDR2 FQNEAQ (reference sequence).